A single sample gave rise to the 21 T cell receptor beta chains below, sequenced in a study of T-cell reconstitution after alpha-beta-depleted transplantation in children. Library preparation (for TCRbeta) was performed with unique molecular identifiers. MiXCR, applied by TCRdb to the PCR reads, yields one record per CDR3 protein. This table holds 600,000 to 700,000 distinct CDR3 sequences, 16% found once. The sequences come from PBMCs from the stem cell graft donor, collected from the stem cell graft. Receptors originate from a human donor who donated a stem cell graft to a child with acute myeloid leukemia.

This clonotype was picked up many times. The genes are TRBV20-1 and TRBJ1-5; 8 positions match TRBD1. CDR3 length: 14 amino acids. Germline CDR1 reads DFQATT; CDR2 reads SNEGSKA (reference sequence). V gave up 5 bases and J gave up 2 bases; unmatched junction bases: 5. The CDR3 protein is CSALDREGNQPQHF. In nucleotides, the CDR3 is TGCAGTGCTTTGGACAGGGAGGGCAATCAGCCCCAGCATTTT.

Points on this clonotype: A read error is possible here, since a much larger clone lies one base away. V and J are TRBV29-1 and TRBJ2-4; D remains ambiguous. V dropped 7 bases and J dropped 2 bases, with 15 bases sitting between them. The CDR3 spans 14 residues. Germline-derived CDR1 and CDR2 are SQVTM and ANQGSEA. The CDR3 sequence is CSATLRATKNIQYF. CDR3 in DNA: TGCAGCGCCACCCTCCGGGCAACCAAAAACATTCAGTACTTC.

This clonotype was counted only a few times. The chain has TRBV7-2 and TRBJ2-7, with 7 nucleotides matching TRBD1. J lost 1 base, V lost 3 bases, and 3 bases had no gene match. CDR1 is SGHTA and CDR2 is FQGNSA in the germline V gene. This CDR3 comprises 14 residues. The CDR3 reads CASSLDRFSYEQYF. In DNA form, the CDR3 reads TGTGCCAGCAGCTTGGACAGGTTTTCCTACGAGCAGTACTTC.

The V and J genes are TRBV10-3 and TRBJ2-3; D may be TRBD1 (5 bases). Germline V lookup: CDR1 ENHRY, CDR2 SYGVKD. V was pared by 2 bases and J by 4 bases, with 10 bases between. The CDR3 spans 14 residues. Here the CDR3 DNA reads TGTGCCATCAGTGAGGGTAGGGGCCCAGATACGCAGTATTTT. Translated: CAISEGRGPDTQYF.

There are many counts of this clonotype. The chain links TRBV21-1 to TRBJ2-7. TRBV21-1 has pseudogene status. The CDR3 spans 11 residues. The CDR3: CASSKIHEQYV. CDR3 DNA: TGTGCCAGCAGCAAGATCCACGAGCAGTACGTC.

This clonotype was found many times. The V and J genes are TRBV20-1 and TRBJ2-3, with 11 bases aligning to TRBD2. Germline V gene lookup returns CDR1 DFQATT and CDR2 SNEGSKA (reference sequence). This CDR3 is built from 14 residues. With 5 bases clipped from V and 4 bases from J, the junction kept 5 bases outside the gene matches. The CDR3 nucleotides are TGCAGTGCTCAACTAGCGGGGGTTTCAGATACGCAGTATTTT. As protein: CSAQLAGVSDTQYF.

The chain links TRBV7-2 to TRBJ1-5; 7 nucleotides align to TRBD1. Looked up from germline, CDR1 is SGHTA and CDR2 is FQGNSA. The CDR3 length is 14 residues. With V trimmed by 5 bases and J by 7 bases, 8 bases remained unmatched. Written as DNA, the CDR3 is TGTGCCAGCAGCCCCCAGGGGGGGCAGCAGCCCCAGCATTTT. It encodes CASSPQGGQQPQHF.

In DNA, the CDR3 is TGCAGCGTTGTTGAACAAGACTATGGCTACACCTTC. Protein: CSVVEQDYGYTF. The genes are TRBV29-1 and TRBJ1-2; no reliable D call. In germline, CDR1 is SQVTM, CDR2 ANQGSEA. V lost 4 bases to trimming and J lost 3 bases, with 9 bases between them. The CDR3 runs 12 residues. Supplemented by reference TRBV29-1 and TRBJ1-2, the full variable domain reads SAVISQKPSRDICQRGTSLTIQCQVDSQVTMMFWYRQQPGQSLTLIATANQGSEATYESGFVIDKFPISRPNLTFSTLTVSNMSPEDSSIYLCSVVEQDYGYTFGSGTRLTVV.

This clonotype was seen only a few times. J is TRBJ1-4 and V is TRBV7-9, with D possibly being TRBD1 (6 bases). This CDR3 is built from 15 residues. Looked up from germline, CDR1 is SEHNR and CDR2 is FQNEAQ (reference sequence). V shed 5 bases and J shed 5 bases, with 15 bases lying between them. DNA for the CDR3: TGTGCCAGCAGCGGGACACAAGATCGAAATGAAAAACTGTTTTTT. Translation gives CASSGTQDRNEKLFF. Full variable domain (outside the CDR3, taken from reference TRBV7-9 and TRBJ1-4): DTGVSQNPRHKITKRGQNVTFRCDPISEHNRLYWYRQTLGQGPEFLTYFQNEAQLEKSRLLSDRFSAERPKGSFSTLEIQRTEQGDSAMYLCASSGTQDRNEKLFFGSGTQLSVL.

In its sample, this clonotype was seen many times. The chain carries TRBV29-1 and TRBJ1-5; D is possibly TRBD1 (5 bases). This CDR3 comprises 11 residues. Germline loops: CDR1 SQVTM, CDR2 ANQGSEA. Trimming pared 6 bases from V and 3 bases from J, leaving 6 bases between. CDR3 sequence: CSVGTNQPQHF. Written as DNA, the CDR3 is TGCAGCGTAGGGACCAATCAGCCCCAGCATTTT.

This clonotype occurred a few times. The chain links TRBV20-1 to TRBJ1-5; weak D call: TRBD1 (5 bases). CDR1 is DFQATT and CDR2 is SNEGSKA in the germline V gene (reference sequence). The CDR3 has 14 amino acids. The germline V and J ends were trimmed by 8 bases and 4 bases, with 18 bases remaining between them. The CDR3 DNA reads as TGCAGTCCATCCGCAGGGTTCAGGAATCAGCCCCAGCATTTT. Its protein product is CSPSAGFRNQPQHF.

This clonotype showed up many times. This CDR3 reads CAISGYSYNEQFF. The CDR3 DNA follows: TGTGCCATCAGTGGGTACTCCTACAATGAGCAGTTCTTC. This chain uses TRBV10-3 with TRBJ2-1; D gene ambiguous. V was trimmed by 4 bases and J by 0 bases, leaving 4 bases between them. The germline CDR1 and CDR2 sequences are ENHRY and SYGVKD. The CDR3 runs to 13 residues.

This clonotype was detected a few times. V is TRBV5-8 and J is TRBJ1-2, with unresolved D. The germline gives CDR1 SGHTS, CDR2 YDEGEE. Trimming pared 4 bases from V and 8 bases from J, leaving 21 bases between. The CDR3 has 15 amino acids. CDR3 protein: CASSRNPGPSGGYTF. CDR3 sequence (DNA): TGTGCCAGCAGCCGGAACCCGGGCCCTTCCGGCGGCTACACCTTC.

In its sample, this clonotype was seen many times. This sequence joins TRBV20-1 and TRBJ2-7; maybe TRBD1 (6 bases). The germline gives CDR1 DFQATT, CDR2 SNEGSKA (reference sequence). V dropped 5 bases and J dropped 3 bases, with 14 bases sitting between them. The length of the CDR3 is 13 residues. CDR3 nucleotide sequence: TGCAGTGCTGCCCAACTACAGGGCTACGAGCAGTACTTC. Translating gives CSAAQLQGYEQYF.

Here the CDR3 reads CAFPPGLAGFAYEQYF. For the CDR3, the DNA is TGTGCCTTTCCCCCGGGACTAGCGGGGTTCGCCTACGAGCAGTACTTC. V and J are TRBV24-1 and TRBJ2-7, with 13 bases aligning to TRBD2. CDR1 is KGHDR and CDR2 is SFDVKD in the germline V gene. With V trimmed by 12 bases and J by 2 bases, 12 bases remained unmatched. The CDR3 is 16 residues long.

The CDR3 sequence is CASSYSVGGGFGYTF. The CDR3 DNA sequence: TGTGCCAGCAGTTACTCGGTCGGGGGCGGATTCGGCTACACCTTC. V gene TRBV6-5 combines with J gene TRBJ1-2; D is possibly TRBD1 (6 bases). Germline V lookup: CDR1 MNHEY, CDR2 SVGAGI. With 0 bases removed from V and 8 bases from J, the gap between germline ends came to 16 bases. This CDR3 is 15 amino acids long.

In this sample, this clonotype turned up a few times. The chain has TRBV20-1 and TRBJ2-4; 10 nucleotides agree with TRBD2. V lost 1 base and J lost 0; bases outside the gene matches: 12. The germline CDR1 and CDR2 sequences are DFQATT and SNEGSKA (reference sequence). The CDR3 contains 19 residues. CDR3: CSARAGLAGGHLAKNIQYF. The CDR3 nucleotides read TGCAGTGCTAGAGCGGGTTTAGCGGGGGGCCACCTAGCCAAAAACATTCAGTACTTC.

This clonotype was seen ten or more times. The genes are TRBV29-1 and TRBJ1-2; D possibly corresponds to TRBD1 (5 bases). The CDR3 runs to 13 residues. Per germline, CDR1 SQVTM and CDR2 ANQGSEA. Trimming took off 1 base at V and 0 bases at J, with 6 bases between the two ends. The DNA for the CDR3 is TGCAGCGTTGAAGGGGGGGCTAACTATGGCTACACCTTC. This sequence encodes CSVEGGANYGYTF.

This chain joins TRBV5-4 and TRBJ2-3, with D unresolved. The CDR3 runs 15 residues. The V end lost 2 bases, the J end lost 6 bases, and 16 bases lay between the germline ends. CDR1 SGHNT and CDR2 YYREEE come from the germline V gene (reference sequence). The chain's CDR3 is CASSLNSLNTDTQYF. CDR3 sequence (DNA): TGTGCCAGCAGCTTAAATAGCCTAAATACGGATACGCAGTATTTT.

This chain connects TRBV15 to TRBJ2-1; tentative D call: TRBD1 (6 bases). The V gene lost 0 bases and the J gene lost 10 bases, with 22 bases spanning the gap. This CDR3 has 17 residues. Germline CDR1 and CDR2: LNHNV and YYDKDF (reference sequence). CDR3 DNA sequence: TGTGCCACCAGCAGAGATAGCGAACCCGCCGACCAGGGGGAGCAGTTCTTC. It translates to CATSRDSEPADQGEQFF.

The genes are TRBV7-8 and TRBJ1-2, with D tentatively TRBD1 (5 bases). The CDR3 length is 14 residues. Germline V lookup: CDR1 SGHVS, CDR2 FQNEAQ. V gave up 5 bases and J gave up 2 bases, with 12 bases separating them. The DNA of the CDR3 is TGTGCCAGCAGCCCCAACGCAGGGAACTATGGCTACACCTTC. Its translation: CASSPNAGNYGYTF.